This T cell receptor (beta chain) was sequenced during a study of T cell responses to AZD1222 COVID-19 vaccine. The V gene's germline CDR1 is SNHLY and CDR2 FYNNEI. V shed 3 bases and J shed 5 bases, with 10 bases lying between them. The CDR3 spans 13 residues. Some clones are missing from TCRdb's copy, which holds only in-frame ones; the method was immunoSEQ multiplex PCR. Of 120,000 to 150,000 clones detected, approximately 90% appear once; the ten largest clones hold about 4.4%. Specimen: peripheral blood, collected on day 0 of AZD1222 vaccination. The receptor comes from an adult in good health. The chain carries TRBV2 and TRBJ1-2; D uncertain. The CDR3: CASSEDGKYGYTF. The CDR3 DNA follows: TGTGCCAGCAGTGAGGATGGAAAATATGGCTACACCTTC.